This TCR beta chain stems from a study of blood T cell repertoires in COVID-19. Study-level information: T cells, B-cell-depleted T cells, or PBMCs supplied cDNA or gDNA.

V was pared by 3 bases and J by 4 bases, with 6 bases between. The CDR3 has 12 amino acids. Germline values: CDR1 DFQATT, CDR2 SNEGSKA (reference sequence). In the study's own analysis: From reference gene primer amplification, estimates of nucleated cell counts were derived. Clones were read by immunoSEQ multiplex PCR, and TCRdb kept only the in-frame ones, dropping some. V, J and clone size reflect that table, while D and trimming were determined from the DNA. This table has about 230,000 clones, around nine tenths appearing once. Sequencing used peripheral blood. The source of this sequence is a woman in her fifties or sixties with acute or convalescent COVID-19. V usage is TRBV20-1 and J usage is TRBJ2-2; no definite D call. CDR3 amino acids: CSASLSTGELFF. DNA of the CDR3: TGCAGTGCTAGTCTGAGCACCGGGGAGCTGTTTTTT.